The 15 T cell receptor beta chains below come from one sample, sequenced in a study of B cell selection in AIRE deficiency. Regulatory T cells were sorted as CD4+CD25hiCD127low/negative cells. TCRdb's table, derived via immunoSEQ multiplex PCR, lists solely in-frame clones and lacks some. Of about 15,000 clones in the sample, 93% were seen once. Material for sequencing was Tregs sorted from PBMCs. The receptors shown here come from a human donor with AIRE deficiency.

This chain connects TRBV19 to TRBJ1-2; weak D call: TRBD1 (6 bases). Trimming cost V 6 bases and J 2 bases, with 16 bases left between them. Germline values: CDR1 LNHDA, CDR2 SQIVND (reference sequence). This CDR3 has 15 amino acids. CDR3 in DNA: TGTGCCAGTAGAAAGGTATCCGGGACAAACTATGGCTACACCTTC. Amino acid sequence: CASRKVSGTNYGYTF.

CDR3 DNA: TGCAGTGCTAGGACAGGGATCGAGCAGTACTTC. Its translation is CSARTGIEQYF. The chain uses TRBV20-1 and TRBJ2-7, with 7 bases aligning to TRBD1. Per germline, CDR1 DFQATT and CDR2 SNEGSKA (reference sequence). This CDR3 contains 11 residues. V gave up 3 bases and J gave up 6 bases; unmatched junction bases: 2.

The chain joins TRBV5-1 to TRBJ1-1; D unclear. Per the germline V gene, CDR1 is SGHRS and CDR2 is YFSETQ. The V end was cut by 3 bases, the J end by 4 bases, with 13 bases between. The CDR3 has 14 amino acids. This CDR3 is CASSSSGVGTEAFF. CDR3 DNA: TGCGCCAGCAGCTCCAGTGGGGTCGGCACTGAAGCTTTCTTT. Variable domain in full (rest from reference TRBV5-1 and TRBJ1-1): KAGVTQTPRYLIKTRGQQVTLSCSPISGHRSVSWYQQTPGQGLQFLFEYFSETQRNKGNFPGRFSGRQFSNSRSEMNVSTLELGDSALYLCASSSSGVGTEAFFGQGTRLTVV.

The chain joins TRBV6-1 to TRBJ1-5; no clear D. Germline CDR1 and CDR2: MNHNS and SASEGT. The CDR3 runs to 13 residues. Trimming left V 11 bases short and J 3 bases short, with 14 bases between. CDR3 amino acids: CAATPEYNQPQHF. The CDR3 DNA follows: TGTGCCGCCACCCCGGAATACAATCAGCCCCAGCATTTT.

V gene TRBV28 combines with J gene TRBJ1-5; maybe TRBD1 (6 bases). Germline V lookup: CDR1 MDHEN, CDR2 SYDVKM. The V end was cut by 4 bases, the J end by 6 bases, with 22 bases between. This CDR3 spans 17 amino acids. CDR3 bases: TGTGCCAGCAGTTACCGCGGGACACCCGTTGGGTTTCAGCCCCAGCATTTT. This encodes CASSYRGTPVGFQPQHF.

V and J are TRBV11-2 and TRBJ2-5; 8 bases line up with TRBD2. The germline gives CDR1 SGHAT, CDR2 FQNNGV. The V gene end was trimmed by 2 bases and the J gene end by 6 bases; junction bases not matched to a gene: 11. There are 16 residues in the CDR3. The CDR3 region has the DNA TGTGCCAGCAGCTTAAGGCGCGGGGGGACTCGACAGACCCAGTACTTC. Its translation is CASSLRRGGTRQTQYF.

The rearrangement uses TRBV6-6 and TRBJ2-2, with unresolved D. The CDR3 extends over 12 amino acids. The germline V and J ends were trimmed by 3 bases and 8 bases, with 7 bases remaining between them. CDR1 is MNHNY and CDR2 is SVGAGI in the germline V gene (reference sequence). CDR3 in amino acids: CASSYQRGELFF. CDR3 sequence (DNA): TGTGCCAGCAGTTATCAACGAGGGGAGCTGTTTTTT.

DNA for the CDR3: TGTGCCAGCAGTTTCTGGGGGGAGGACGCCCAGTACTTC. This sequence encodes CASSFWGEDAQYF. This chain connects TRBV6-6 to TRBJ2-5; D is possibly TRBD2 (6 bases). Per germline, CDR1 MNHNY and CDR2 SVGAGI (reference sequence). The CDR3 sequence is 13 residues long. V shed 4 bases and J shed 9 bases, with 15 bases lying between them.

The gene calls are TRBV2 and TRBJ2-1; no reliable D call. The CDR3 consists of 15 residues. The germline V and J ends were trimmed by 3 bases and 2 bases, with 11 bases remaining between them. Germline CDR1 and CDR2: SNHLY and FYNNEI. This CDR3 reads CASSDDGFPYNEQFF. Here the CDR3 DNA reads TGTGCCAGCAGTGATGACGGGTTTCCCTACAATGAGCAGTTCTTC.

The chain has TRBV14 and TRBJ2-2, with 7 bases matching TRBD2. Looked up from germline, CDR1 is SGHDN and CDR2 is FVKESK. This CDR3 spans 15 amino acids. V was pared by 4 bases and J by 6 bases, with 8 bases of the junction left unmatched. The CDR3 sequence is CASSLAGVRAGELFF. The CDR3 region has the DNA TGTGCCAGCAGCCTGGCGGGAGTACGGGCCGGGGAGCTGTTTTTT.

The V and J genes are TRBV6-6 and TRBJ2-7, with 8 positions matching TRBD1. With V trimmed by 4 bases and J by 5 bases, 7 bases remained unmatched. The CDR3 contains 14 residues. Germline assignment: CDR1 MNHNY and CDR2 SVGAGI (reference sequence). The CDR3 sequence: CASSSLQGVHEQYF. For the CDR3, the DNA is TGTGCCAGCAGTTCCTTACAGGGGGTCCACGAGCAGTACTTC.

The J gene is TRBJ2-6, the V gene TRBV6-5; weak D call: TRBD1 (6 bases). The CDR3 loop spans 15 amino acids. V lost 8 bases to trimming and J lost 2 bases, with 13 bases between them. The germline CDR1 and CDR2 sequences are MNHEY and SVGAGI. The CDR3 region has the DNA TGTGCCAGCGCAACCACAGGGACTGGGGCCAACGTCCTGACTTTC. Encoded protein: CASATTGTGANVLTF.

The J gene is TRBJ2-3, the V gene TRBV11-2; the D call may be TRBD1 or TRBD2 (5 bases each). CDR3 size: 16 residues. CDR1 SGHAT and CDR2 FQNNGV come from the germline V gene. The V end was cut by 5 bases, the J end by 2 bases, with 17 bases between. CDR3 coding DNA: TGTGCCAGCAGCCCCCGCCAGGGACGTTCCACAGATACGCAGTATTTT. Protein product: CASSPRQGRSTDTQYF.

This clone was seen a single time. V usage is TRBV5-1 and J usage is TRBJ1-2, with TRBD1 matching 7 bases. Germline CDR1 is SGHRS and CDR2 is YFSETQ. This CDR3 spans 15 amino acids. Trimming cost V 4 bases and J 2 bases; bases outside gene matches: 8. The chain's CDR3 is CASSASDRANYGYTF. The DNA of the CDR3 is TGCGCCAGCAGCGCCTCAGACAGGGCGAACTATGGCTACACCTTC.

V is TRBV5-1 and J is TRBJ2-7; 11 bases agree with TRBD2. The V gene end was trimmed by 0 bases and the J gene end by 9 bases; junction bases not matched to a gene: 11. The CDR3 contains 16 residues. Germline values: CDR1 SGHRS, CDR2 YFSETQ. CDR3 region: CASSLAGYSGRAGQYF. The CDR3 coding sequence is TGCGCCAGCAGCTTGGCAGGGTATAGCGGGAGGGCCGGGCAGTACTTC. Full variable domain (missing parts from reference TRBV5-1 and TRBJ2-7): KAGVTQTPRYLIKTRGQQVTLSCSPISGHRSVSWYQQTPGQGLQFLFEYFSETQRNKGNFPGRFSGRQFSNSRSEMNVSTLELGDSALYLCASSLAGYSGRAGQYFGPGTRLTVT.